The clone carrying this TCR beta chain showed up just a few times. Its antigen is undetermined. A junction end diverges from the germline sequence, so it may reflect a read error. CDR3 length: 11 amino acids. Germline CDR1 is SGHTA and CDR2 is FQGTGA. This record comes from a study of OX40 agonist ivuxolimab in advanced cancers. Study-level information: Aged roughly 23 to 79 with a mean of 60 years, they were about 83% male.

Broader study findings: Relatively little clonal expansion, among the lowest observed, appeared in partial responders at 0.1-3.0 mg/kg.

Libraries were prepared by immunoSEQ multiplex PCR; TCRdb keeps only in-frame clonotypes and omits some of them. The table lists roughly 70,000 clones, approximately 78% of them singletons. The chain couples TRBV7-3 to TRBJ2-7; 9 positions agree with TRBD1. Material: CD4+ or CD8+ T cells sorted from blood, obtained in a trial of the OX40 agonist ivuxolimab. The source of this sequence is an adult with an advanced solid tumor such as melanoma, head and neck, liver or kidney cancer. The CDR3 protein is CASSLKGTGHF. The DNA for the CDR3 is TGTGCCAGCAGCTTAAAAGGGACAGGGCACTTC.